The rows below give T cell receptor beta chains drawn from one sample of a study of OX40 agonist ivuxolimab in advanced cancers. Clones were read by immunoSEQ multiplex PCR, and TCRdb kept only the in-frame ones, dropping some. The sample contains roughly 66,000 clones, roughly 80% of which appear only once. Sequenced material: CD4+ or CD8+ T cells sorted from blood, taken in a trial of the OX40 agonist ivuxolimab. All receptors come from an adult with an advanced solid tumor such as melanoma, head and neck, liver or kidney cancer. Both conserved end residues are trimmed from each CDR3. The order of the fields is clone size, V gene, D gene, CDR3 protein. The D gene is left open where the match is weak. Only part of the rows carry a size: once, few, many, or a class if the clone is expanded.

>NA|TRBV5-5|NA
ASSGGVLQH
>NA|TRBV19|TRBD2
ASKMVRTSGASYNEQF
>NA|TRBV9|NA
ASSVNPRGHGNTIY
>NA|TRBV6-5|NA
ASNKPGLTEAF
>once|TRBV11-2|TRBD1
ASSLVQGAREQY
>NA|TRBV7-8|TRBD1
ASNDRGNQPQH
>NA|TRBV4-1|NA
ASSRRQTGNGYT
>once|TRBV18|TRBD1
ASSRPGQGYNEQF
>NA|TRBV5-4|NA
ASSQVIGASYEQY
>NA|TRBV30|TRBD2
AWTSGTYEQY
>few|TRBV19|NA
ASRSLRAGNQPQH
>NA|TRBV5-1|NA
ASSLTVGTEAF
>few|TRBV7-3|TRBD2
ASSFTSGSNYEQF
>NA|TRBV2|TRBD2
ASRGLAGSNTGELF
>NA|TRBV18|NA
ASSPNPTGRSEQF